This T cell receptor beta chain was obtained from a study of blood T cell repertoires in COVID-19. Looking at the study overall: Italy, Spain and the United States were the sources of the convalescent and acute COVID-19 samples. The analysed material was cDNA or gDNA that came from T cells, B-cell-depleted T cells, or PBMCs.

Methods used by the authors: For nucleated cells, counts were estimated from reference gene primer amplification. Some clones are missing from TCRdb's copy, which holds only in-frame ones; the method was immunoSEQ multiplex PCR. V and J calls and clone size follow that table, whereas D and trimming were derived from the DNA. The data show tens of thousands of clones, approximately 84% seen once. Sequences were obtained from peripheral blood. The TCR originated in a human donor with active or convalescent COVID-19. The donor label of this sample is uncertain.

CDR3 amino acids: CAWSGSSGELFF. Here the CDR3 DNA reads TGTGCCTGGAGTGGTTCTTCCGGGGAGCTGTTTTTT. The chain links TRBV30 to TRBJ2-2; D remains ambiguous. The CDR3 runs to 12 residues. Trimming shortened V by 1 base and J by 6 bases, and 6 bases separated the two germline ends. CDR1 and CDR2 from the germline V gene are GTSNPN and SVGIG (reference sequence).